What follows is one T cell receptor beta chain and its context. Its antigen remains unknown. This entry belongs to a study of cytomegalovirus exposure and HLA in healthy donors. On the study more broadly: Earlier, 150 million to 200 million T cells were analyzed, and 95 million to 140 million unique TCR beta sequences were found among them.

General study findings and limits: Later findings reportedly placed an Asian-associated ancestry cluster below the approximately 670-donor mean for N-insertions. Under in vitro conditions, three CMV-associated chains were confirmed as specific for CMV antigens. Most of the TCR beta V segments (in an earlier analysis) were productive either about 90% or about 30% of the time.

The PCR made use of 60 Vbeta and 13 Jbeta primers. This table comes from immunoSEQ multiplex PCR, and its TCRdb copy is limited to in-frame clones, with some not included. The table includes under 200,000 clones, 79% detected once. The CDR3 consists of 13 residues. Trimming at V came to 6 bases and at J to 4 bases, leaving 1 base not matched to a gene. Germline V lookup: CDR1 MGHRA, CDR2 YSYEKL. The sequence came from a man between 35 and 55 years old in good health and CMV-seronegative. The sequenced sample was PBMCs. The chain links TRBV4-1 to TRBJ2-1; TRBD2 matches at 9 bases. The CDR3 loop reads CASRAGGYNEQFF. The CDR3 DNA sequence: TGCGCCAGCAGGGCGGGGGGGTACAATGAGCAGTTCTTC.